The sequence of this TCR beta chain was determined in a study of cytotoxic CD8 clonotypes in ibrutinib-treated CLL. The junction had 9 bases not matched to a gene; V was cut back by 2 bases and J by 7 bases. Germline V gene lookup returns CDR1 KGHSH and CDR2 LQKENI. CDR3 length equals 15 residues. Clones were read by immunoSEQ multiplex PCR, and TCRdb kept only the in-frame ones, dropping some. The sample lists 90,000 to 95,000 clones; roughly three quarters were seen once. This sequence was found in a human donor with chronic lymphocytic leukemia. The rearrangement uses TRBV18 and TRBJ2-3; TRBD2 matches 7 bases. Sequences were derived from PBMCs, sampled after 24 months of ibrutinib treatment. The CDR3 DNA follows: TGTGCCAGCTCACCAGAAGCGGGGAATAGAAATACGCAGTATTTT. It yields the protein CASSPEAGNRNTQYF.